A selection of T cell receptor beta chains follows, all from one sample in a study of shared clonotypes between healthy human individuals. Measured with immunoSEQ multiplex PCR; TCRdb has only the in-frame clones, and not every one. The profile shows over a million clones, around 78% of them singletons. The sequencing input was memory CD4+ T cells from PBMCs. These TCRs come from a man between 18 and 29 years old in good health. Some clones in this sample may be carry-over from other donors' samples. Each CDR3 is given with its conserved first and last residue. The order of the fields is V gene, J gene, CDR3 protein.

V gene: TRBV19
J gene: TRBJ2-7
CDR3 protein: CASSPRDGYEQYF

V gene: TRBV9
J gene: TRBJ2-4
CDR3 protein: CASSVGGRDIQYF

V gene: TRBV27
J gene: TRBJ2-2
CDR3 protein: CASSLMETGELFF

V gene: TRBV5-4
J gene: TRBJ2-2
CDR3 protein: CASSLAGRDTGELFF

V gene: TRBV4-1
J gene: TRBJ2-7
CDR3 protein: CASSFNYEQYF

V gene: TRBV30
J gene: TRBJ2-7
CDR3 protein: CAWSPQQGLEQYF

V gene: TRBV4-1
J gene: TRBJ2-7
CDR3 protein: CASSPGTRRTFEQYF

V gene: TRBV7-3
J gene: TRBJ2-7
CDR3 protein: CASSPGNSYEQYF

V gene: TRBV7-9
J gene: TRBJ2-5
CDR3 protein: CASSLGYRETQYF

V gene: TRBV5-5
J gene: TRBJ2-5
CDR3 protein: CASSLAQGEVTQYF

V gene: TRBV7-2
J gene: TRBJ2-2
CDR3 protein: CASRPQGTSGTGELFF

V gene: TRBV29-1
J gene: TRBJ1-2
CDR3 protein: CSVAGYTF

V gene: TRBV5-1
J gene: TRBJ1-1
CDR3 protein: CASRQGASTDTEAFF

V gene: TRBV5-1
J gene: TRBJ2-2
CDR3 protein: CASSLDGGVNTGELFF

V gene: TRBV7-7
J gene: TRBJ2-1
CDR3 protein: CAAGNPWDEQFF

V gene: TRBV6-6
J gene: TRBJ2-5
CDR3 protein: CASNLADGTETQYF

V gene: TRBV18
J gene: TRBJ1-2
CDR3 protein: CASSPLQGQHGGGGYTF

V gene: TRBV7-3
J gene: TRBJ2-3
CDR3 protein: CASSPGQAGATQYF

V gene: TRBV7-3
J gene: TRBJ2-3
CDR3 protein: CASSLGQATDTQYF

V gene: TRBV5-1
J gene: TRBJ2-1
CDR3 protein: CASSPRFASGRGFDEQFF

V gene: TRBV14
J gene: TRBJ2-7
CDR3 protein: CASSHLAGLLGTYEQYF

V gene: TRBV5-1
J gene: TRBJ2-1
CDR3 protein: CASNGPVTSTYNEQFF

V gene: TRBV7-8
J gene: TRBJ2-2
CDR3 protein: CASSSIVGDTGELFF

V gene: TRBV6-6
J gene: TRBJ2-3
CDR3 protein: CASTPGQGTDTQYF

V gene: TRBV30
J gene: TRBJ2-3
CDR3 protein: CAWGQGFDTQYF

V gene: TRBV5-1
J gene: TRBJ1-1
CDR3 protein: CASGGQVASEAFF

V gene: TRBV28
J gene: TRBJ1-5
CDR3 protein: CASSSSDRANPRWPQHF

V gene: TRBV6-1
J gene: TRBJ2-3
CDR3 protein: CASREHGTGLPDTQYF

V gene: TRBV5-1
J gene: TRBJ2-3
CDR3 protein: CASSPPDRTDTQYF

V gene: TRBV18
J gene: TRBJ1-2
CDR3 protein: CASSPDPDGSYGYTF

V gene: TRBV29-1
J gene: TRBJ2-5
CDR3 protein: CSGRTETQYF

V gene: TRBV7-9
J gene: TRBJ1-1
CDR3 protein: CASSLEHRAEAFF

V gene: TRBV11-2
J gene: TRBJ1-1
CDR3 protein: CASSKAQGGTEAFF

V gene: TRBV23-1
J gene: TRBJ2-4
CDR3 protein: CASGTGAVRLAKNIQYF

V gene: TRBV6-1
J gene: TRBJ2-7
CDR3 protein: CASRSGGIPEQYF

V gene: TRBV19
J gene: TRBJ2-2
CDR3 protein: CASNVPSGRPGELFF

V gene: TRBV5-4
J gene: TRBJ1-2
CDR3 protein: CASSYPVGQGALGYTF

V gene: TRBV7-2
J gene: TRBJ2-5
CDR3 protein: CASSLVLAGAYYQETQYF

V gene: TRBV5-4
J gene: TRBJ1-1
CDR3 protein: CASTYRAKGNTEAFF

V gene: TRBV28
J gene: TRBJ1-4
CDR3 protein: CASSLDTEKLFF

V gene: TRBV6-1
J gene: TRBJ1-2
CDR3 protein: CASSEARGDSPYGYTF

V gene: TRBV19
J gene: TRBJ2-2
CDR3 protein: CASSPQNTGELFF

V gene: TRBV28
J gene: TRBJ2-5
CDR3 protein: CASSSGTQETQYF

V gene: TRBV5-6
J gene: TRBJ2-3
CDR3 protein: CASSPGQGAGDTQYF

V gene: TRBV28
J gene: TRBJ2-1
CDR3 protein: CASSLYATSGTYNEQFF

V gene: TRBV28
J gene: TRBJ1-4
CDR3 protein: CASSLWEGREGSVEKLFF